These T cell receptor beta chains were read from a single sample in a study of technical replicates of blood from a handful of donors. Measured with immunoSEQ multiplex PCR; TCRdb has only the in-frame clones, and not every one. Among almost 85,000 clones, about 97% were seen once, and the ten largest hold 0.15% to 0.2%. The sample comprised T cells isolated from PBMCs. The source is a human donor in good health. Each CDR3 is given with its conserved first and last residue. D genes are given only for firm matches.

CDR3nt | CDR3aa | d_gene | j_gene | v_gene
TGTGCCAGTAGTATTCAGGGAACGGATACGCAGTATTTT | CASSIQGTDTQYF | . | TRBJ2-3 | TRBV19
TGTGCCAGCAGCCAAGAATTGGGACAGGGAAACTATGGCTACACCTTC | CASSQELGQGNYGYTF | TRBD1 | TRBJ1-2 | TRBV14
TGTGCCAGCAGCTCTGGGGGAGGAGGGGGCAAGGAGCAGTTCTTC | CASSSGGGGGKEQFF | . | TRBJ2-1 | TRBV7-2
TGTGCCAGCAGCCATTTTAGCGGGAGATGGAGAAATGAGCAGTTCTTC | CASSHFSGRWRNEQFF | TRBD2 | TRBJ2-1 | TRBV14
TGTGCCAGCAGCTCCGGGGCCTACAATGAGCAGTTCTTC | CASSSGAYNEQFF | . | TRBJ2-1 | TRBV7-9
TGTGCCAGCAGCTTAGTTTCCCTAGCGGGAAAAACCCAGTACTTC | CASSLVSLAGKTQYF | TRBD2 | TRBJ2-5 | TRBV7-9
TGTGCCAGCAGCCAAGTCCTTGGAGGAGAGACCCAGTACTTC | CASSQVLGGETQYF | . | TRBJ2-5 | TRBV14
TGTGCCAGCTCACCTTCCGGGACTTATACTTCCTACGAGCAGTACTTC | CASSPSGTYTSYEQYF | . | TRBJ2-7 | TRBV18
TGTGCCAGCAGCTCGGATGAAAAACTGTTTTTT | CASSSDEKLFF | . | TRBJ1-4 | TRBV9
TGTGCCAGCAGTTCTGGGACAGGGGGCGCGGGCTACACCTTC | CASSSGTGGAGYTF | TRBD1 | TRBJ1-2 | TRBV28